Shown below are 23 T cell receptor beta chains from a single sample sequenced in a study of neurological immune-mediated disorders. TCRdb redid the calling of the 5' RACE reads with MiXCR, one entry per CDR3 protein. The sample comprises approximately 24,000 distinct CDR3 sequences, 13% of which are singletons, and about a sixth rests with the top ten. The sample taken for sequencing was PBMCs. Every receptor here comes from a woman in her 40s with HTLV-1-associated myelopathy (HAM/TSP).

This clonotype was observed many times. The J gene is TRBJ1-4, the V gene TRBV20-1; a weak D match, TRBD1 (6 bases). Germline loops: CDR1 DFQATT, CDR2 SNEGSKA (reference sequence). V gave up 3 bases and J gave up 8 bases, with 13 bases separating them. The CDR3 is 13 residues long. The CDR3 region has the DNA TGCAGTGCTAGTTCCAGGGGTGACGAAAAACTGTTTTTT. Translating gives CSASSRGDEKLFF.

This clonotype has at least ten counts. V is TRBV3-1 and J is TRBJ2-4; tentatively, D is TRBD1 (6 bases). The V gene's germline CDR1 is LGHDT and CDR2 YNNKEL (reference sequence). The ends were cut back, 4 bases at V and 0 bases at J, with 16 bases in the middle. This CDR3 spans 17 amino acids. Written as DNA, the CDR3 is TGTGCCAGCAGCCTCGGACAGTGGGAATTAGCCAAAAACATTCAGTACTTC. Protein sequence: CASSLGQWELAKNIQYF.

This chain connects TRBV6-6 to TRBJ1-5; 10 bases map to TRBD1. The J segment lost 0 bases and the V segment lost 5 bases, leaving 7 bases of the junction unmatched. This CDR3 comprises 17 residues. The V gene's germline CDR1 is MNHNY and CDR2 SVGAGI (reference sequence). The CDR3 region has the DNA TGTGCCAGCAGTCCCGGGACAGGGGACACTAGCAATCAGCCCCAGCATTTT. Its translation is CASSPGTGDTSNQPQHF.

This clonotype was recorded at least ten times. The chain is built from TRBV20-1 and TRBJ2-5; 9 positions agree with TRBD2. Germline CDR1 is DFQATT and CDR2 is SNEGSKA (reference sequence). V lost 3 bases and J lost 0; bases outside the gene matches: 5. CDR3 length equals 15 residues. This chain's CDR3 is CSASGGGANQETQYF. CDR3 sequence (DNA): TGCAGTGCTAGTGGCGGGGGGGCCAACCAAGAGACCCAGTACTTC.

This clonotype occurred many times. The chain recombines TRBV5-1 with TRBJ2-3; a weak D match, TRBD1 (6 bases). V lost 2 bases and J lost 3, with 13 bases in between. The length of the CDR3 is 15 residues. CDR1 and CDR2 (germline): SGHRS, YFSETQ. The CDR3 region is CASSFSVGTTDTQYF. Here the CDR3 DNA reads TGCGCCAGCAGCTTTTCGGTAGGGACAACAGATACGCAGTATTTT. Together with reference TRBV5-1 and TRBJ2-3, the CDR3 gives the full variable domain: KAGVTQTPRYLIKTRGQQVTLSCSPISGHRSVSWYQQTPGQGLQFLFEYFSETQRNKGNFPGRFSGRQFSNSRSEMNVSTLELGDSALYLCASSFSVGTTDTQYFGPGTRLTVL.

This clonotype was found many times. V is TRBV27 and J is TRBJ2-2; 9 bases map to TRBD1. The V gene end was trimmed by 8 bases and the J gene end by 4 bases; junction bases not matched to a gene: 5. This CDR3 comprises 14 residues. CDR1 MNHEY and CDR2 SMNVEV come from the germline V gene (reference sequence). The CDR3 reads CASRQGGSTGELFF. The DNA for the CDR3 is TGTGCCAGCCGACAGGGGGGAAGCACCGGGGAGCTGTTTTTT.

With respect to this clonotype: This may arise from a read error, as a much more abundant clone is one base away. The rearrangement uses TRBV5-1 and TRBJ1-1; tentative D call: TRBD1 (5 bases). This CDR3 is built from 15 residues. Germline-derived CDR1 and CDR2 are SGHRS and YFSETQ. CDR3 residues: CSSSVDSPLNTEAFF. DNA for the CDR3: TGCTCCAGCAGCGTTGACAGCCCCTTGAACACTGAAGCTTTCTTT.

The chain couples TRBV20-1 to TRBJ2-5; weak D call: TRBD1 (5 bases). The CDR3 consists of 13 residues. V was clipped by 3 bases and J by 4 bases, with 12 bases between them. Germline V CDR1 and CDR2: DFQATT, SNEGSKA (reference sequence). The CDR3 spells CSASNTGSETQYF. DNA for the CDR3: TGCAGTGCTAGCAACACAGGATCAGAGACCCAGTACTTC.

This clonotype was seen many times. This sequence joins TRBV20-1 and TRBJ2-5; weak D call: TRBD1 (6 bases). The germline V and J ends were trimmed by 6 bases and 1 base, with 12 bases remaining between them. In germline, CDR1 is DFQATT, CDR2 SNEGSKA (reference sequence). The CDR3 is 13 residues long. The CDR3: CSAPSRGQETQYF. CDR3 DNA sequence: TGCAGTGCACCCTCCAGGGGCCAAGAGACCCAGTACTTC.

This clonotype has ten or more counts. The chain has TRBV7-3 and TRBJ2-3; 9 positions match TRBD2. Looked up from germline, CDR1 is SGHTA and CDR2 is FQGTGA. J lost 0 bases, V lost 0 bases, and 16 bases had no gene match. The CDR3 totals 21 residues. CDR3 region: CASSLTPGAGLAFLSTDTQYF. The CDR3, as DNA: TGTGCCAGCAGCTTAACTCCTGGAGCGGGACTAGCATTTTTGAGCACAGATACGCAGTATTTT.

This clonotype was detected many times. The rearrangement uses TRBV5-6 and TRBJ2-3; unclear D gene. The V end was cut by 0 bases, the J end by 1 base, with 3 bases between. CDR3 size: 13 residues. Per germline, CDR1 SGHDT and CDR2 YYEEEE. The CDR3 nucleotides are TGTGCCAGCAGCTTGGCCGGCACAGATACGCAGTATTTT. Protein: CASSLAGTDTQYF. The variable domain in full, with the rest retrieved from reference TRBV5-6 and TRBJ2-3, is DAGVTQSPTHLIKTRGQQVTLRCSPKSGHDTVSWYQQALGQGPQFIFQYYEEEERQRGNFPDRFSGHQFPNYSSELNVNALLLGDSALYLCASSLAGTDTQYFGPGTRLTVL.

Many counts were recorded for this clonotype. CDR3 nucleotides: TGCGCCAGCAGCTCGCGACAGGGCGGAAGCTATGGCTACACCTTC. Translating gives CASSSRQGGSYGYTF. The chain joins TRBV5-1 to TRBJ1-2; 7 bases line up with TRBD1. Per the germline V gene, CDR1 is SGHRS and CDR2 is YFSETQ. V shed 3 bases and J 4 bases; nucleotides not matched to a gene: 9. The CDR3 is made up of 15 amino acids.

This clonotype has just a few counts. The DNA for the CDR3 is TGTGCCAGCAGCTCAGTAGCGGGGCCCTACAATGAGCAGTTCTTC. Protein: CASSSVAGPYNEQFF. The chain couples TRBV7-7 to TRBJ2-1, with TRBD2 matching over 8 bases. This CDR3 is built from 15 residues. The germline gives CDR1 SSHAT, CDR2 FNYEAQ (reference sequence). The V gene end was trimmed by 4 bases and the J gene end by 2 bases; junction bases not matched to a gene: 4.

V and J are TRBV28 and TRBJ2-7, with 12 nucleotides matching TRBD2. After removal of 7 bases from V and 5 bases from J, the junction contained 6 bases not matched to a gene. The CDR3 has 14 residues. Germline CDR1 reads MDHEN; CDR2 reads SYDVKM. CDR3 sequence (DNA): TGTGCCAGCAACCCTGGACTAGCGGGGAACGAGCAGTACTTC. This codes for CASNPGLAGNEQYF.

This clonotype counts as medium-sized. This chain connects TRBV6-5 to TRBJ1-5; 7 bases match TRBD1. This CDR3 spans 18 amino acids. Germline V gene data show CDR1 as MNHEY and CDR2 as SVGAGI. Trimming cost V 9 bases and J 2 bases; bases outside gene matches: 19. The CDR3: CASSPTIQGVKGNQPQHF. The CDR3 nucleotides read TGTGCCAGTAGTCCTACTATCCAGGGGGTTAAGGGCAATCAGCCCCAGCATTTT.

The chain combines TRBV12-3 or TRBV12-4 with TRBJ2-6, with a possible D match to TRBD2 (7 bases). V shed 3 bases and J shed 0 bases, with 30 bases lying between them. The CDR3 spans 23 residues. The CDR3 here is CASSFLYVWRGQKKYSGANVLTF. CDR3 DNA sequence: TGTGCCAGCAGTTTTCTGTACGTTTGGCGGGGGCAAAAGAAATACTCTGGGGCCAACGTCCTGACTTTC.

This clonotype was recorded many times. CDR3: CASSDPGGYTF. Here the CDR3 DNA reads TGTGCCAGCAGCGACCCGGGTGGCTACACCTTC. The chain links TRBV9 to TRBJ1-2; the D is unclear. Between the trimmed V and J ends, which lost 3 bases and 7 bases, there was a span of 7 bases. The CDR3 is 11 residues long. Per the germline V gene, CDR1 is SGDLS and CDR2 is YYNGEE.

This clonotype was counted at least ten times. The V call is TRBV13, the J call TRBJ1-2; the D gene is possibly TRBD1 (5 bases). The CDR3 length is 13 residues. CDR1 PRHDT and CDR2 FYEKMQ come from the germline V gene (reference sequence). Trimming took 4 bases from V and 7 from J, leaving 13 bases between them. In nucleotides, the CDR3 is TGTGCCAGCAGCTCCACGAGGGGCCCTGGCTACACCTTC. Translation gives CASSSTRGPGYTF.

The sample holds many counts of this clonotype. This chain links TRBV20-1 with TRBJ2-7; unclear D gene. The CDR3 is 14 residues long. Trimming removed 5 bases at V and 5 bases at J, with 19 bases between. CDR1 is DFQATT and CDR2 is SNEGSKA in the germline V gene (reference sequence). In nucleotides, the CDR3 is TGCAGTGCTTGGGCCGGATGGGCTGGGAACGAGCAGTACTTC. This translates into CSAWAGWAGNEQYF.

There are many counts of this clonotype. The rearrangement links TRBV4-1 to TRBJ2-7; 9 bases fit TRBD1. The CDR3 is made up of 15 amino acids. J gave up 3 bases and V 2 bases, and 5 bases lay outside the gene matches. Germline V gives CDR1 MGHRA, CDR2 YSYEKL. In nucleotides, the CDR3 is TGCGCCAGCAGCCAACGAACAGGGGGCTTCTACGAGCAGTACTTC. The encoded protein is CASSQRTGGFYEQYF.

This clonotype was counted many times. This chain connects TRBV6-1 to TRBJ2-5; D is uncertain. The germline V gene encodes CDR1 MNHNS and CDR2 SASEGT. Trimming pared 7 bases from V and 3 bases from J, leaving 12 bases between. The length of the CDR3 is 13 residues. The CDR3 DNA follows: TGTGCCAGCACTCCGGGCTTGGAAGAGACCCAGTACTTC. Translated: CASTPGLEETQYF.

In its sample, this clonotype was seen many times. The chain is built from TRBV12-3 or TRBV12-4 and TRBJ1-1; D is perhaps TRBD1 (5 bases). The CDR3 is made up of 11 amino acids. Trimming pared 4 bases from V and 8 bases from J, leaving 8 bases between. The CDR3 loop is CASSSGTEAFF. DNA of the CDR3: TGTGCCAGCAGTTCCGGGACGGAAGCTTTCTTT.

V usage is TRBV19 and J usage is TRBJ2-3, with 11 bases identical to TRBD1. This CDR3 has 14 residues. Germline assignment: CDR1 LNHDA and CDR2 SQIVND (reference sequence). The ends lost 3 bases at V and 5 bases at J; junction bases unmatched: 1. DNA for the CDR3: TGTGCCAGTAGTATTGGGACAGGGGGAGATACGCAGTATTTT. It is translated as CASSIGTGGDTQYF.